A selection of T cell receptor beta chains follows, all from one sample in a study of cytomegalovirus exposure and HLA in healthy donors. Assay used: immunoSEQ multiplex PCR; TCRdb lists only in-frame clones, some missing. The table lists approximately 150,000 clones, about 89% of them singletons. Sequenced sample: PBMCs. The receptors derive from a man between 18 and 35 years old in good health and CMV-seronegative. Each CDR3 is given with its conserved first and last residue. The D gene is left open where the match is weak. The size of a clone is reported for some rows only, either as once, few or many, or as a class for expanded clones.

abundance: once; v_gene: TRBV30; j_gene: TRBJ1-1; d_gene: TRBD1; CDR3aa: CAWSVGQGITEAFF; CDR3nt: TGTGCCTGGAGTGTTGGACAGGGCATCACTGAAGCTTTCTTT
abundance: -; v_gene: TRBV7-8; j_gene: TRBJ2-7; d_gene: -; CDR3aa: CASSFRVETYEQYF; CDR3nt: TGTGCCAGCAGCTTTCGGGTGGAGACCTACGAGCAGTACTTC
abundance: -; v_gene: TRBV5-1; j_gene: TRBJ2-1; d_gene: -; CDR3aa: CASSFENNEQFF; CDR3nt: TGCGCCAGCAGCTTCGAGAACAATGAGCAGTTCTTC
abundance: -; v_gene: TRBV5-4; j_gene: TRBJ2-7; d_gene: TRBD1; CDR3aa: CASSLAGTGTYEQYF; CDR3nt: TGTGCCAGCAGCTTGGCCGGGACAGGGACCTACGAGCAGTACTTC
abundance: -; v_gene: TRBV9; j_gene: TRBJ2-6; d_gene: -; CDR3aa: CASSVPTGKLSSGANVLTF; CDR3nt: TGTGCCAGCAGCGTCCCAACAGGGAAACTTAGTTCTGGGGCCAACGTCCTGACTTTC
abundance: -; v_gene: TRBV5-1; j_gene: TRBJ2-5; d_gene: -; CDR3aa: CASSLASGQETQYF; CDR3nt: TGCGCCAGCAGCTTGGCCTCAGGTCAAGAGACCCAGTACTTC
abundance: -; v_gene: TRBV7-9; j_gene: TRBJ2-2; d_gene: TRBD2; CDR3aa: CASSLPGLAVTGELFF; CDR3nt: TGTGCCAGCAGCTTACCGGGACTAGCGGTCACCGGGGAGCTGTTTTTT
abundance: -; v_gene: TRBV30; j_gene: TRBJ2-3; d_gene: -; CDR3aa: CAWSVISTDTQYF; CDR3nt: TGTGCCTGGAGTGTAATAAGCACAGATACGCAGTATTTT
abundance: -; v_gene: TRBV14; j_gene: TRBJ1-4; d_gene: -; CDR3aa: CASSPRAGVGEKLFF; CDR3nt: TGTGCCAGCAGCCCCCGTGCAGGGGTCGGCGAAAAACTGTTTTTT
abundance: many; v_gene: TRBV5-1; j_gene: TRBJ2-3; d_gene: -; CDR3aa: CASSLRGVRTDTQYF; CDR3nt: TGCGCCAGCAGCTTGCGCGGGGTACGCACAGATACGCAGTATTTT
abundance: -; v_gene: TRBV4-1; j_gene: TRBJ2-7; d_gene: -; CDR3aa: CASSQTGSYEQYF; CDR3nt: TGCGCCAGCAGCCAAACAGGTTCCTACGAGCAGTACTTC
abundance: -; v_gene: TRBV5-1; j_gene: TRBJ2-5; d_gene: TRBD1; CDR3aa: CASSLDWTGEETQYF; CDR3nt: TGCGCCAGCAGCTTGGATTGGACAGGGGAAGAGACCCAGTACTTC
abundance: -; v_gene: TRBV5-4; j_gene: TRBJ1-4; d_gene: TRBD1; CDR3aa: CASSVTGVISEKLFF; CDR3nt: TGTGCCAGCAGCGTTACAGGGGTAATTTCTGAAAAACTGTTTTTT
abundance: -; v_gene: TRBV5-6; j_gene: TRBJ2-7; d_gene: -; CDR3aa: CASSLSVRVSHEQYF; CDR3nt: TGTGCCAGCAGCTTGTCTGTCAGGGTAAGCCACGAGCAGTACTTC
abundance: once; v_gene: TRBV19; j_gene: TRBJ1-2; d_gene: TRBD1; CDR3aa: CASISRGQGAFVRGYTF; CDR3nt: TGTGCCAGTATCTCTAGGGGACAGGGGGCGTTTGTACGAGGCTACACCTTC
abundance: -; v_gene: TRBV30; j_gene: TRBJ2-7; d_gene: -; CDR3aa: CAWSVPGVQSYEQYF; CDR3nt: TGTGCCTGGAGTGTACCGGGGGTTCAGTCCTACGAGCAGTACTTC
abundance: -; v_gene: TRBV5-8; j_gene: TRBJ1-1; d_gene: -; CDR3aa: CASSLRGAFF; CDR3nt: TGTGCCAGCAGCCTCCGGGGGGCTTTCTTT
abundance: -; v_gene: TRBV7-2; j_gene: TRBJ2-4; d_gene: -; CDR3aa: CASSPETGTNVAKNIQYF; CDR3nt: TGTGCCAGCAGCCCGGAGACAGGTACAAACGTAGCCAAAAACATTCAGTACTTC
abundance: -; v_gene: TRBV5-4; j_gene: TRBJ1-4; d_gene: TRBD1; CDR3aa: CASSLGDRGSTNEKLFF; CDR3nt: TGTGCCAGCAGCTTGGGAGACAGGGGATCAACTAATGAAAAACTGTTTTTT
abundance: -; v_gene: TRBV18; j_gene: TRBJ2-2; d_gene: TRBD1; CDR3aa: CASSPGTGGTGELFF; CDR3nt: TGTGCCAGCTCACCAGGGACAGGGGGCACCGGGGAGCTGTTTTTT
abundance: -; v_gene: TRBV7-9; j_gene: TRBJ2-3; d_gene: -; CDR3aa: CASSLRGPSTDTQYF; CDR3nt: TGTGCCAGCAGCCTACGGGGTCCAAGCACAGATACGCAGTATTTT
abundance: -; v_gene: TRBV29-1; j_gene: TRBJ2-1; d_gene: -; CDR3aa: CSVPQGGEQFF; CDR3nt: TGCAGCGTGCCTCAGGGGGGTGAGCAGTTCTTC
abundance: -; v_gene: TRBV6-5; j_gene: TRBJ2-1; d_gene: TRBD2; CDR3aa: CASSSLAGRRYNEQFF; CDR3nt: TGTGCCAGCAGTTCCTTAGCGGGCCGGCGCTACAATGAGCAGTTCTTC
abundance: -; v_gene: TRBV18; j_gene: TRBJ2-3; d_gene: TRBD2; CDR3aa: CASSSTSTISTDTQYF; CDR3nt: TGTGCCAGCTCATCGACTAGCACGATTAGCACAGATACGCAGTATTTT
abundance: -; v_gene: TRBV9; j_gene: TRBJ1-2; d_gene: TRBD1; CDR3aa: CASSVGQGLVGGYTF; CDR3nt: TGTGCCAGCAGCGTCGGACAGGGCCTAGTGGGTGGCTACACCTTC
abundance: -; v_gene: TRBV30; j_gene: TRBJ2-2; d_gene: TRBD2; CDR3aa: CAWSVGSGRKGGELFF; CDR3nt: TGTGCCTGGAGTGTCGGTAGCGGGAGAAAAGGCGGGGAGCTGTTTTTT
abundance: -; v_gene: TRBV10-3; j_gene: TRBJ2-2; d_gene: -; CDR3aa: CAITEGRGNTGELFF; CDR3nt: TGTGCCATCACCGAGGGCAGGGGGAACACCGGGGAGCTGTTTTTT
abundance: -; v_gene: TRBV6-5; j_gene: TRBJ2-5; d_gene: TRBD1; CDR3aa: CASSYTARGPRETQYF; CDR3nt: TGTGCCAGCAGTTACACCGCCAGGGGGCCTAGGGAGACCCAGTACTTC
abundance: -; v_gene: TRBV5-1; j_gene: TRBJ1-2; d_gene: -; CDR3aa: CASSKEGLSYTF; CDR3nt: TGCGCCAGCAGCAAGGAGGGATTGAGTTACACCTTC
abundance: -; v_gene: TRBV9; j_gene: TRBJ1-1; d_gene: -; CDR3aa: CASSVGTSEAFF; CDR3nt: TGTGCCAGCAGTGTTGGGACAAGCGAAGCTTTCTTT
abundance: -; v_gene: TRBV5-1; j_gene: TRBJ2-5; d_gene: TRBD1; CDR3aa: CASSFKQGGETQYF; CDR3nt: TGCGCCAGCAGCTTTAAACAGGGGGGAGAGACCCAGTACTTC
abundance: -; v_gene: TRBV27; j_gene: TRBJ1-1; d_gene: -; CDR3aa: CASSLSTRGGVAEAFF; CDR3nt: TGTGCCAGCAGTTTATCAACCCGGGGAGGGGTTGCTGAAGCTTTCTTT
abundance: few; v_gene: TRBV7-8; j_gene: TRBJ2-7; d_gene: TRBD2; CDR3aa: CASSSGTSGSYEQYF; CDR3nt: TGTGCCAGCAGCTCCGGGACTAGCGGCTCCTACGAGCAGTACTTC
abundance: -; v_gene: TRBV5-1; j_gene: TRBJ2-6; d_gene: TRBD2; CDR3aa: CASSTALAGISGANVLTF; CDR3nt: TGCGCCAGCAGCACCGCTTTAGCGGGAATCTCTGGGGCCAACGTCCTGACTTTC
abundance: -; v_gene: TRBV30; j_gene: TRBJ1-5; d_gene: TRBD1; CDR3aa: CAWASGQGYQPQHF; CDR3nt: TGTGCCTGGGCTTCCGGACAGGGTTATCAGCCCCAGCATTTT
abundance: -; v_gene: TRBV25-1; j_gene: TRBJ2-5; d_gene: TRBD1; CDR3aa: CASSESGTGEMETQYF; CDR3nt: TGTGCCAGCAGTGAAAGTGGGACAGGGGAAATGGAGACCCAGTACTTC
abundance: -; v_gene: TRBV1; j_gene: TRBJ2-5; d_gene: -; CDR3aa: CTSSPGRGAGERETQYF; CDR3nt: TGCACCAGCAGCCCAGGGAGGGGAGCGGGGGAGCGAGAGACCCAGTACTTC